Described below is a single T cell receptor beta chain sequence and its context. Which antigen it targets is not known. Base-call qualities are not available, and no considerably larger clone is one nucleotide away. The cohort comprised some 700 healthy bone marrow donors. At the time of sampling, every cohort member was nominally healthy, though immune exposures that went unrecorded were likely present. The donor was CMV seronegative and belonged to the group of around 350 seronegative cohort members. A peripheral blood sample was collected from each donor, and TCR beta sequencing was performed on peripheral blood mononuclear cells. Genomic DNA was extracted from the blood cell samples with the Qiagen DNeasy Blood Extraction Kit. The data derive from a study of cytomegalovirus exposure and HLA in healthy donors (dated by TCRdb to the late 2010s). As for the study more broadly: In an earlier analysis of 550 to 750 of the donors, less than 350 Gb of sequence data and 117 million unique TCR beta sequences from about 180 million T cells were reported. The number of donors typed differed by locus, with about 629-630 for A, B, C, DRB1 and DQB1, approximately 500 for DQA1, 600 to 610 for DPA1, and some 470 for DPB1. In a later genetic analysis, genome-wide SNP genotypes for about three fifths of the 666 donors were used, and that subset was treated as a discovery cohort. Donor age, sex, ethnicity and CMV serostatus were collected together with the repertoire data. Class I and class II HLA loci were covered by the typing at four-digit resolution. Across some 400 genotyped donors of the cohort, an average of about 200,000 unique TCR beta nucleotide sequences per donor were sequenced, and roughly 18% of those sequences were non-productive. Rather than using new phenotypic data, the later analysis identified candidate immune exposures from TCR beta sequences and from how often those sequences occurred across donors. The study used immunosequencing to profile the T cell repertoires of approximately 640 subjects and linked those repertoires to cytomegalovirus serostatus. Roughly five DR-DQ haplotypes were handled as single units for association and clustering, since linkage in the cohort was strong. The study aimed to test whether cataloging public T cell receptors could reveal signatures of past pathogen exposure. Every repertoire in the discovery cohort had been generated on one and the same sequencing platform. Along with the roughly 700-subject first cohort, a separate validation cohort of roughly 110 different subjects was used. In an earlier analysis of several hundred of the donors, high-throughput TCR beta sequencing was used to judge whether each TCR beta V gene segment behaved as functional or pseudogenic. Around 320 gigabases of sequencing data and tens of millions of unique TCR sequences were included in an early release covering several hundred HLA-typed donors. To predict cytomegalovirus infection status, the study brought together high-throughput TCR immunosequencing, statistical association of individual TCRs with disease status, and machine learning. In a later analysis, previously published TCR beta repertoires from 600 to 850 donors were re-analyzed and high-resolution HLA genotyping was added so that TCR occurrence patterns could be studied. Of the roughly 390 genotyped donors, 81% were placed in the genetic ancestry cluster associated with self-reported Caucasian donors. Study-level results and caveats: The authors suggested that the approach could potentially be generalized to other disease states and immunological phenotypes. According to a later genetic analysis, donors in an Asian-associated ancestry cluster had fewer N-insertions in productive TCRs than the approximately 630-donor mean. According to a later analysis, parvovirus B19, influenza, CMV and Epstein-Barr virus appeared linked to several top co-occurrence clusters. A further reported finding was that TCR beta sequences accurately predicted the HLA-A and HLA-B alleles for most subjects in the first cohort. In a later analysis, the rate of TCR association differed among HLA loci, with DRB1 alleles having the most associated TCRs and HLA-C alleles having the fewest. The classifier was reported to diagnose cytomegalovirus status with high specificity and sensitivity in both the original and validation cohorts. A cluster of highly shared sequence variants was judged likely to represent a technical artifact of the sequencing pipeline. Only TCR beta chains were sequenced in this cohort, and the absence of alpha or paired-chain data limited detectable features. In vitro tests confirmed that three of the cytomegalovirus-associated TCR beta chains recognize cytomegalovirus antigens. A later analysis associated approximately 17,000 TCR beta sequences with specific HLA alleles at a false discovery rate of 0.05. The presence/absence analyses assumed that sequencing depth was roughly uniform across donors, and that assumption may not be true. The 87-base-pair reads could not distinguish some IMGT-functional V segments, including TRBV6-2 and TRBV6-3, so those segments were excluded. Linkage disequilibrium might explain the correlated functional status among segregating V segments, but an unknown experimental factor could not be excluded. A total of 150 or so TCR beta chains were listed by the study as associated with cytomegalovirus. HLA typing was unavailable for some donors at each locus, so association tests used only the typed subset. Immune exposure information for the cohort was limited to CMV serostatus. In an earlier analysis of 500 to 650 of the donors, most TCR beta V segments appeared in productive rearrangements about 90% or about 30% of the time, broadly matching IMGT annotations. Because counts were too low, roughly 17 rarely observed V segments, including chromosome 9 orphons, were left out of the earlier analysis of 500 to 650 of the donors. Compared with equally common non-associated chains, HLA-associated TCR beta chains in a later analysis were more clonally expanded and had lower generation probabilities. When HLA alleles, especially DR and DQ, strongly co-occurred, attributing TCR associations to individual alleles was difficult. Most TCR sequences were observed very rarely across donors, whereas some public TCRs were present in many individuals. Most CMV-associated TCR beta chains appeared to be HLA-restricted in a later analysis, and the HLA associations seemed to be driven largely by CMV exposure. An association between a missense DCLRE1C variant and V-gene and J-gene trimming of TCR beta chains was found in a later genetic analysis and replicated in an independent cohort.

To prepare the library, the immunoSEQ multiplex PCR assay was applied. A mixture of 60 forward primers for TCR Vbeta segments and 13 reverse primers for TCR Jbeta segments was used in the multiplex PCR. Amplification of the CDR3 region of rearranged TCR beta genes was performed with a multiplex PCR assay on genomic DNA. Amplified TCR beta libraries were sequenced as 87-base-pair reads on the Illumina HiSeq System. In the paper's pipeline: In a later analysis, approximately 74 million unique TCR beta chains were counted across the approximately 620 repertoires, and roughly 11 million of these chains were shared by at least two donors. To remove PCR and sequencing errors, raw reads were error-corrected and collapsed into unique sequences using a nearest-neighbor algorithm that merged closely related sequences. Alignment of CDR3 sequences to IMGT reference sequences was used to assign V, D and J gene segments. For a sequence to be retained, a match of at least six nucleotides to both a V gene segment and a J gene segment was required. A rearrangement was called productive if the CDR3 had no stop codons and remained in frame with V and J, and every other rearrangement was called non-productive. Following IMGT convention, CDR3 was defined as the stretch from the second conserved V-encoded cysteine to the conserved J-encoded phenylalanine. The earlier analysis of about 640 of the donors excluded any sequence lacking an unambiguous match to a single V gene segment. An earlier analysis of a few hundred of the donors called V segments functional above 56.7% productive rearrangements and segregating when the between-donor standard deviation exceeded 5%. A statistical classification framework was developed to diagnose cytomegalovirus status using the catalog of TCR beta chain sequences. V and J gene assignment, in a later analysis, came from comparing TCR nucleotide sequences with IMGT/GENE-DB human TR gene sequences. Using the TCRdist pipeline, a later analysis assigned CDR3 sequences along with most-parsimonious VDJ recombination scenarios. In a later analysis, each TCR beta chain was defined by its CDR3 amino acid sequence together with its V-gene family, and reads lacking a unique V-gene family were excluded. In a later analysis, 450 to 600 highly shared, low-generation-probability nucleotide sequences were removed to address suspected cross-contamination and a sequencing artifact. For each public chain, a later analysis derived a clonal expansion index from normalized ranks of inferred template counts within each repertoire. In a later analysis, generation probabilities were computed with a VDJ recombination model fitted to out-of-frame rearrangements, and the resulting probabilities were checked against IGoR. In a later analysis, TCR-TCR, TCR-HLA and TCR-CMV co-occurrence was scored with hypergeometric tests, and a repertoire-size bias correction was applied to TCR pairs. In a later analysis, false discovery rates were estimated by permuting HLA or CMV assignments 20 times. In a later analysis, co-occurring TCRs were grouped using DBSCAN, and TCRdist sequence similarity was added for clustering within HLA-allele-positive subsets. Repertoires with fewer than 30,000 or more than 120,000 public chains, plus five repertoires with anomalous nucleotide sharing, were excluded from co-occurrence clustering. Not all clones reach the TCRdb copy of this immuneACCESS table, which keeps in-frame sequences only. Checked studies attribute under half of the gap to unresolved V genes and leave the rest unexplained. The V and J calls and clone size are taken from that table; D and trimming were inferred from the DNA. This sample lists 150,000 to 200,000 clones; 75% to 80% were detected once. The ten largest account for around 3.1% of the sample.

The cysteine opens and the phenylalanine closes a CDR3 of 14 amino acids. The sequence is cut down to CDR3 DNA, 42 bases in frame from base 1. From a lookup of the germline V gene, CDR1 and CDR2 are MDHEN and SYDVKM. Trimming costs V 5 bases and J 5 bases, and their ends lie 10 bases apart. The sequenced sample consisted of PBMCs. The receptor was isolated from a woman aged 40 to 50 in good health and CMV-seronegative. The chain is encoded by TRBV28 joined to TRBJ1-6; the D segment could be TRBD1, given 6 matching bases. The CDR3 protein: CASSAYRDNSPLHF. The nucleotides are TGTGCCAGCAGTGCCTACAGGGATAATTCACCCCTCCACTTT.